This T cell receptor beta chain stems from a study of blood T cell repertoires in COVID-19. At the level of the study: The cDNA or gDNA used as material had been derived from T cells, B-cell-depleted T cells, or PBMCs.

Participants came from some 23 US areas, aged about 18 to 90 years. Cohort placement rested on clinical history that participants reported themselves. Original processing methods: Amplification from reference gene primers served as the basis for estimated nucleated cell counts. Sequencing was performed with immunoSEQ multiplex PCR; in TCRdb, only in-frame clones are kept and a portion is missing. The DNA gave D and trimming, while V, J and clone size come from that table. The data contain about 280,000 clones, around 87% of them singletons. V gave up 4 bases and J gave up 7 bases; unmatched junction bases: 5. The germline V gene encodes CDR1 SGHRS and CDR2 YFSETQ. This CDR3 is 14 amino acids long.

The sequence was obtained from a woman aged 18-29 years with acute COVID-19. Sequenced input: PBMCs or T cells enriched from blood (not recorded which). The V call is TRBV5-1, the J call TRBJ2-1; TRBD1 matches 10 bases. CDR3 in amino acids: CASSPGQGINEQFF. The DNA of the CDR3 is TGCGCCAGCAGCCCGGGACAGGGGATTAATGAGCAGTTCTTC.